In its sample, the clone carrying this T cell receptor (beta chain) was seen once. This record belongs to a study of CD8 T cells in Susac syndrome. Per the germline V gene, CDR1 is SNHLY and CDR2 is FYNNEI. The length of the CDR3 is 11 residues. Trimming took 4 bases from V and 9 from J, leaving 10 bases between them. Random hexamers were used to reverse transcribe the RNA input (about 0.5 to 1 ug). Multiplex immunoSEQ PCR targeted 54 Vbeta and 13 Jbeta TCR beta segments. TCRdb reprocessed the immunoSEQ multiplex PCR reads via MiXCR and lists one record per CDR3 protein. The repertoire consists of 150,000 to 200,000 distinct CDR3 sequences, with under 95% occurring once and the leading ten covering approximately 0.1%. TCR beta sequences were obtained from blood CD8+ and CD4+ T cells. Negative isolation yielded the CD8+ and CD4+ T cells, while FACS enriched the TEMRA cells.

This sequence was found in a human donor in good health. The chain carries TRBV2 and TRBJ2-7; no reliable D call. Sequencing was done on a sample of CD4+ T cells from PBMCs. The DNA of the CDR3 is TGTGCCAGCAGTGTATCGGGTCCGCAGTACTTC. Translated, it gives CASSVSGPQYF. Looking up the rest from reference TRBV2 and TRBJ2-7 gives the full variable domain: EPEVTQTPSHQVTQMGQEVILRCVPISNHLYFYWYRQILGQKVEFLVSFYNNEISEKSEIFDDQFSVERPDGSNFTLKIRSTKLEDSAMYFCASSVSGPQYFGPGTRLTVT.